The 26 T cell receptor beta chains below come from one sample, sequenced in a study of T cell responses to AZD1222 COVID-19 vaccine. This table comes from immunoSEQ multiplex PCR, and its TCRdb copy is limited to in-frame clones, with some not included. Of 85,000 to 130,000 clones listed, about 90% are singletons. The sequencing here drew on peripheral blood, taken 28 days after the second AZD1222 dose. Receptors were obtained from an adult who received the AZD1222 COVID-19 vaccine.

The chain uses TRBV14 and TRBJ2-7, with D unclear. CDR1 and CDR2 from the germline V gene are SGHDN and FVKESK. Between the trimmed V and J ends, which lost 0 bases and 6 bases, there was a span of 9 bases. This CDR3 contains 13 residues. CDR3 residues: CASSQEFSREQYF. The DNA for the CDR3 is TGTGCCAGCAGCCAAGAGTTCTCCCGCGAGCAGTACTTC.

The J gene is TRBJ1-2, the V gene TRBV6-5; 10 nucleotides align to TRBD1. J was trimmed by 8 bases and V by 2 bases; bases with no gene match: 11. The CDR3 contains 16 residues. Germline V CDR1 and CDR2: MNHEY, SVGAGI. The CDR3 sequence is CASSYTGTGEAGGYTF. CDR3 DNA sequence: TGTGCCAGCAGTTACACTGGGACAGGGGAAGCGGGCGGCTACACCTTC.

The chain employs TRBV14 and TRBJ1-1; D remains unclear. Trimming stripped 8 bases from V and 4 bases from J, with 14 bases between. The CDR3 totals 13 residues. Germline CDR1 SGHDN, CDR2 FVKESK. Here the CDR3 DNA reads TGTGCCAGCGATACAGCGGGTATCACTGAAGCTTTCTTT. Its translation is CASDTAGITEAFF.

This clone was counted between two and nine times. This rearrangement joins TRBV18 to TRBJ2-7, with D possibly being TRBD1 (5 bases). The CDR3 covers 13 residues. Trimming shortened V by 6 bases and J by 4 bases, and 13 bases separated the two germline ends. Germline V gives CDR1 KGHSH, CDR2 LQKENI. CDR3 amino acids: CASSEGRVYEQYF. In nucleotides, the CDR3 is TGTGCCAGCTCCGAAGGCAGGGTTTACGAGCAGTACTTC.

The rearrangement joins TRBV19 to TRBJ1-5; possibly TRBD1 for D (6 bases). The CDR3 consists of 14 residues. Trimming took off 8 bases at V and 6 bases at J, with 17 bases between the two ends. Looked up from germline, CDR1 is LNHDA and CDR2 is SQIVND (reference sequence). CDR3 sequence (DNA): TGTGCCAGTGAGGGGGGCGGCCCAAGTCAGCCCCAGCATTTT. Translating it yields CASEGGGPSQPQHF.

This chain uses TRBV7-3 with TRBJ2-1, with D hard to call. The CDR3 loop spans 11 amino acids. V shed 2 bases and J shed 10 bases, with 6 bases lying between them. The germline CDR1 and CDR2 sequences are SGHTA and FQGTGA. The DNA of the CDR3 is TGTGCCAGCAGCTTAGGAACAGAGCAGTTCTTC. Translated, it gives CASSLGTEQFF.

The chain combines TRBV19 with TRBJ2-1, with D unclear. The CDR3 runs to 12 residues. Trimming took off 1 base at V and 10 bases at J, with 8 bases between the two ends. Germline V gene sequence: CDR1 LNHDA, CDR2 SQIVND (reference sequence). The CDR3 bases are TGTGCCAGTAGTATAGGCGTCGGGGAGCAGTTCTTC. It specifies CASSIGVGEQFF.

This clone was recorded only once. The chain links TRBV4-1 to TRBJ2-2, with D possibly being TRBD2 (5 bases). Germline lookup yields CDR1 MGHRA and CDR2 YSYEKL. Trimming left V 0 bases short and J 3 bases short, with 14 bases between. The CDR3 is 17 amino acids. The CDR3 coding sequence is TGCGCCAGCAGCCAAGATCCCGGGGTGTCACACACCGGGGAGCTGTTTTTT. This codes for CASSQDPGVSHTGELFF.

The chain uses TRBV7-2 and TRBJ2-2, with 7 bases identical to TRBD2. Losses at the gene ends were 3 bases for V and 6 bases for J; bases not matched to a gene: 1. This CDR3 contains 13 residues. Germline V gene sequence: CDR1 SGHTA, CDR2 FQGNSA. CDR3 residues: CASSFAGAGELFF. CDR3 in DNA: TGTGCCAGCAGCTTCGCGGGGGCCGGGGAGCTGTTTTTT.

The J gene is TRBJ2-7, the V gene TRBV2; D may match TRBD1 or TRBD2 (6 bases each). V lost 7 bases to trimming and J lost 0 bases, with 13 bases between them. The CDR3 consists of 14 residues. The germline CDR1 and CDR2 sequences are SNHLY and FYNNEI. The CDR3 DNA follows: TGTGCCAGCAATGGAGGGGGGAGCTCCTACGAGCAGTACTTC. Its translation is CASNGGGSSYEQYF. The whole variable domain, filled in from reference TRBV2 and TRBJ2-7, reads EPEVTQTPSHQVTQMGQEVILRCVPISNHLYFYWYRQILGQKVEFLVSFYNNEISEKSEIFDDQFSVERPDGSNFTLKIRSTKLEDSAMYFCASNGGGSSYEQYFGPGTRLTVT.

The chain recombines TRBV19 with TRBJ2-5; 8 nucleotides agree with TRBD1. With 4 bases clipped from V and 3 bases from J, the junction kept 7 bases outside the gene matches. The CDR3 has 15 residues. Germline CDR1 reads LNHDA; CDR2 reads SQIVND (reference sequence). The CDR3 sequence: CASSTIGQGEETQYF. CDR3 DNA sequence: TGTGCCAGTAGTACCATAGGACAGGGCGAAGAGACCCAGTACTTC.

CDR3 protein: CASSLTKQTISYEQYF. CDR3 DNA: TGTGCCAGCAGTTTAACGAAACAAACTATTTCCTACGAGCAGTACTTC. This sequence joins TRBV27 and TRBJ2-7; D is uncertain. The CDR3 is 16 residues long. Trimming removed 2 bases at V and 1 base at J, with 15 bases between. Germline V gene data show CDR1 as MNHEY and CDR2 as SMNVEV (reference sequence).

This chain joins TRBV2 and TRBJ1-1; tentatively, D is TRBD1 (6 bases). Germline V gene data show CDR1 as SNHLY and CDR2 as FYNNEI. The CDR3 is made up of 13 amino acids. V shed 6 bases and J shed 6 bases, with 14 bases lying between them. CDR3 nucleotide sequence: TGTGCCAGCAGCGTACAGGGTTTGGCTGAAGCTTTCTTT. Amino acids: CASSVQGLAEAFF.

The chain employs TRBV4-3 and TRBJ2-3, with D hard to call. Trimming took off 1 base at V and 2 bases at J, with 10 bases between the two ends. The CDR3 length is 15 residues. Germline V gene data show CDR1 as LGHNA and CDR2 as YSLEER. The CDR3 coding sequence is TGCGCCAGCAGCCAAGTCGGGTCCTCCACAGATACGCAGTATTTT. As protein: CASSQVGSSTDTQYF.

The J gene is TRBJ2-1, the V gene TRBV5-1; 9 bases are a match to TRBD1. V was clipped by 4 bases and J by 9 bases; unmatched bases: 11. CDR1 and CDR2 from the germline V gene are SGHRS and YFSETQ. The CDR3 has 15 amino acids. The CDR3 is CASSPEGTGPVEQFF. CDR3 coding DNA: TGCGCCAGCAGCCCCGAAGGGACAGGGCCTGTTGAGCAGTTCTTC.

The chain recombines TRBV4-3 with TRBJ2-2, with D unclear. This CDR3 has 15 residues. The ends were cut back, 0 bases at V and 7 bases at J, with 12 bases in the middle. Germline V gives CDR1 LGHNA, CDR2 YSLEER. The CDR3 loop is CASSQELQSIGELFF. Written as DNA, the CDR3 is TGCGCCAGCAGCCAAGAACTGCAATCCATCGGGGAGCTGTTTTTT.

CDR3 nucleotide sequence: TGTGCCAGCAGTTCGGAGTCATTCTCTGGAAACACCATATATTTT. This sequence encodes CASSSESFSGNTIYF. The chain uses TRBV3-1 (or the pseudogene TRBV3-2) and TRBJ1-3; D unclear. The CDR3 is 15 residues long. Germline V gives CDR1 LGHDT, CDR2 YNNKEL (reference sequence). The V end was cut by 6 bases, the J end by 0 bases, with 12 bases between.

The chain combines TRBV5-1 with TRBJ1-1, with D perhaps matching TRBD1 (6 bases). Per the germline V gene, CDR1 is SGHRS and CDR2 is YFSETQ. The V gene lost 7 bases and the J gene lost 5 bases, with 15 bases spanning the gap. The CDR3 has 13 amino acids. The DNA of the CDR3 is TGCGCCAGCCACAGGGTGGGAGAAACTGAAGCTTTCTTT. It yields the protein CASHRVGETEAFF.

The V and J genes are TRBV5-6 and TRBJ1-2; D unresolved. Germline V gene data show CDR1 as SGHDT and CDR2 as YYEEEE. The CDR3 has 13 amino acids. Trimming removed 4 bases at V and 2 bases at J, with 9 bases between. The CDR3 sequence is CASSPEQNYGYTF. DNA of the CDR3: TGTGCCAGCAGCCCCGAACAGAACTATGGCTACACCTTC. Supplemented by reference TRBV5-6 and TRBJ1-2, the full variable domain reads DAGVTQSPTHLIKTRGQQVTLRCSPKSGHDTVSWYQQALGQGPQFIFQYYEEEERQRGNFPDRFSGHQFPNYSSELNVNALLLGDSALYLCASSPEQNYGYTFGSGTRLTVV.

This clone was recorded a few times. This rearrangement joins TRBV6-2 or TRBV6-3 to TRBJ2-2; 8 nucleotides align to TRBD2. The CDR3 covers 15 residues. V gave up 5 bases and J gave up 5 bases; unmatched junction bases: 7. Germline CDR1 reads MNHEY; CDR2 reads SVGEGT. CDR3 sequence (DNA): TGTGCCAGCAGTCCCTGGGTAGCGGGAACCGGGGAGCTGTTTTTT. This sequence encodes CASSPWVAGTGELFF.

The CDR3 sequence is CASSQDGTGDNEQFF. CDR3 DNA sequence: TGCGCCAGCAGCCAAGACGGGACAGGGGACAATGAGCAGTTCTTC. The chain recombines TRBV4-3 with TRBJ2-1; TRBD1 matches 10 bases. After removal of 0 bases from V and 5 bases from J, the junction contained 1 base not matched to a gene. Germline CDR1 is LGHNA and CDR2 is YSLEER. The CDR3 is made up of 15 amino acids.

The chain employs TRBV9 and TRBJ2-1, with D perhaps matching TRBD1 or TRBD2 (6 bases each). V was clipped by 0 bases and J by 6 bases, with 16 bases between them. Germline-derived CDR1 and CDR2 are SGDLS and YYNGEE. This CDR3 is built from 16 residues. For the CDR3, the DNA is TGTGCCAGCAGCGTAGTGGGGGGCCTCCTCGGCAATGAGCAGTTCTTC. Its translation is CASSVVGGLLGNEQFF.

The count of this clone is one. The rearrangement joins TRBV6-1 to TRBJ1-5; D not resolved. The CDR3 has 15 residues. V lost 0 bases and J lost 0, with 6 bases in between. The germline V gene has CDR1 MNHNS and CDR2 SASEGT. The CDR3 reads CASSEALNSNQPQHF. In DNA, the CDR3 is TGTGCCAGCAGTGAAGCGCTTAATAGCAATCAGCCCCAGCATTTT.

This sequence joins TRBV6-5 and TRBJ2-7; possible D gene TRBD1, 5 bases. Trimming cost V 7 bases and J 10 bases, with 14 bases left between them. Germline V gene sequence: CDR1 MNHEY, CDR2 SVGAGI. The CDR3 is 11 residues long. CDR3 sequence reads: CASNNLGHQYF. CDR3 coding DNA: TGTGCCAGCAACAACTTAGGACATCAGTACTTC.

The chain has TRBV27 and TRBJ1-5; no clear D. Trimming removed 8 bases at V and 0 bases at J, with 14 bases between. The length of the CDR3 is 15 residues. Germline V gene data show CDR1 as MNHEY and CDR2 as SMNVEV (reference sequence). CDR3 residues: CASGNAGRSNQPQHF. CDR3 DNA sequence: TGTGCCAGCGGAAATGCCGGGCGTAGCAATCAGCCCCAGCATTTT.

The CDR3 protein is CASSRQGANTGELFF. The DNA of the CDR3 is TGTGCCAGCAGCAGACAGGGGGCGAACACCGGGGAGCTGTTTTTT. J is TRBJ2-2 and V is TRBV9; 9 positions match TRBD1. Germline V gene data show CDR1 as SGDLS and CDR2 as YYNGEE. The CDR3 is made up of 15 amino acids. The V and J ends lost 4 bases and 0 bases, in that order; junction bases with no gene match: 1.